The subject of this entry is one T cell receptor beta chain. The data were taken from a study of blood T cell repertoires in COVID-19. Looking at the study overall: Acute and convalescent COVID-19 specimens originated in the United States, Italy and Spain. From T cells, B-cell-depleted T cells, or PBMCs came the material, which was cDNA or gDNA.

Methods used by the authors: Amplification of reference gene primers was used by the study to estimate nucleated cell counts. Only in-frame clones appear in the TCRdb table, and some are missing; sequencing was by immunoSEQ multiplex PCR. The V and J calls and the clone size are those of that table, but D and trimming were determined from the DNA. The table has around 120,000 clones, more than 75% seen once. This CDR3 is 15 amino acids long. The germline V and J ends were trimmed by 4 bases and 2 bases, with 12 bases remaining between them. The V gene's germline CDR1 is MDHEN and CDR2 SYDVKM. The TCR sequence derives from a human donor in a cohort sampled during active COVID-19. Sequencing was performed on peripheral blood. This chain links TRBV28 with TRBJ1-3; D is perhaps TRBD1 (6 bases). The DNA of the CDR3 is TGTGCCAGCAGTTATGTCAGGGGCGCTGGAAACACCATATATTTT. Translation: CASSYVRGAGNTIYF.